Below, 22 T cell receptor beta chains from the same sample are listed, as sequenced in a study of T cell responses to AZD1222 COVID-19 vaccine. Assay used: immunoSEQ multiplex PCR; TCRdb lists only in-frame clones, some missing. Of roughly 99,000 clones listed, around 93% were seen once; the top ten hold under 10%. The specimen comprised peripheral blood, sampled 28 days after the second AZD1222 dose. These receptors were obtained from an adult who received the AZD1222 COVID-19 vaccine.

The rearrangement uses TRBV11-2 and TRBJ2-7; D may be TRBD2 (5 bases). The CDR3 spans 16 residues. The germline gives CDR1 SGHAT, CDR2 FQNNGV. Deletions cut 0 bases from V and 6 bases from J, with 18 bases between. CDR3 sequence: CASSLDGGNRRAEQYF. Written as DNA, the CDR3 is TGTGCCAGCAGCTTAGATGGAGGAAACCGTCGGGCCGAGCAGTACTTC.

CDR3 in amino acids: CASSQESRDQAFF. The CDR3, as DNA: TGCGCCAGCAGCCAAGAGAGCAGGGACCAAGCTTTCTTT. The rearrangement links TRBV4-1 to TRBJ1-1; a weak D match, TRBD1 (5 bases). Per the germline V gene, CDR1 is MGHRA and CDR2 is YSYEKL. This CDR3 has 13 residues. The germline V and J ends were trimmed by 0 bases and 9 bases, with 11 bases remaining between them.

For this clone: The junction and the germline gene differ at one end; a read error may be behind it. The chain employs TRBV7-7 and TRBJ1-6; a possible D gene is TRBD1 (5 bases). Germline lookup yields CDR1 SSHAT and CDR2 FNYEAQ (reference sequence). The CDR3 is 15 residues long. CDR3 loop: CASSLAWDGNSPLHF. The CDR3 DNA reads TGTGCTAGCAGCTTAGCCTGGGACGGAAATTCACCCCTCCACTTT.

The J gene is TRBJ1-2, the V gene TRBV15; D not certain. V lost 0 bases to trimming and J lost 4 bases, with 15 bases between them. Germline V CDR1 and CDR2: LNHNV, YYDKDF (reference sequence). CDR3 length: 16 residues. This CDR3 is CATSRDFGTLSYGYTF. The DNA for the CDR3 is TGTGCCACCAGCAGAGATTTTGGCACGCTTTCCTATGGCTACACCTTC.

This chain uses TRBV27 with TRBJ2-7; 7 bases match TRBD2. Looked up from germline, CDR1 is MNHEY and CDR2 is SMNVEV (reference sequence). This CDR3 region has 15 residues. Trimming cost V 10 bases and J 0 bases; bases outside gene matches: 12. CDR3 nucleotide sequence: TGTGCCACCATGGAGGGGTGGGAGGGCTCCTACGAGCAGTACTTC. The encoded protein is CATMEGWEGSYEQYF.

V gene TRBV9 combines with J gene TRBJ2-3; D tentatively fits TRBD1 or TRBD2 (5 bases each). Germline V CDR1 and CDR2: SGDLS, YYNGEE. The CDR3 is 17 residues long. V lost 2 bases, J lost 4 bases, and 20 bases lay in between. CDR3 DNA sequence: TGTGCCAGCAGCGTCACCTCGGGACCACGGTCCGCAGATACGCAGTATTTT. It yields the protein CASSVTSGPRSADTQYF. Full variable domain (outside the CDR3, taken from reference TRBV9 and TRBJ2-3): DSGVTQTPKHLITATGQRVTLRCSPRSGDLSVYWYQQSLDQGLQFLIQYYNGEERAKGNILERFSAQQFPDLHSELNLSSLELGDSALYFCASSVTSGPRSADTQYFGPGTRLTVL.

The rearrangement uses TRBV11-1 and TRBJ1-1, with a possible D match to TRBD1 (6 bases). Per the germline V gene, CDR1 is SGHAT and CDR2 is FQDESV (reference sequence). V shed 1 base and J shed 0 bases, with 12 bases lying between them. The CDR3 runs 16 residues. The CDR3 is CASSLGAGAMNTEAFF. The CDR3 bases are TGTGCCAGCAGCTTAGGCGCAGGGGCTATGAACACTGAAGCTTTCTTT.

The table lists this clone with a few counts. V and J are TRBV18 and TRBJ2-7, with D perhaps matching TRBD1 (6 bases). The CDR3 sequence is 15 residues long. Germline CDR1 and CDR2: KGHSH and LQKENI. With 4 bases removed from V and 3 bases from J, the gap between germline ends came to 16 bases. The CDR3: CASSLRTASVYEQYF. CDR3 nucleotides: TGTGCCAGCTCACTCCGGACAGCGTCCGTCTACGAGCAGTACTTC.

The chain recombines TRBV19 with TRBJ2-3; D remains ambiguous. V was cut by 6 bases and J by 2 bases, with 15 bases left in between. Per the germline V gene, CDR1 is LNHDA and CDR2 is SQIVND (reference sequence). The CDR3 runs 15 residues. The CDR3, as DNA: TGTGCCAGTAGAAACTCAGGTGGGGTCACAGATACGCAGTATTTT. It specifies CASRNSGGVTDTQYF.

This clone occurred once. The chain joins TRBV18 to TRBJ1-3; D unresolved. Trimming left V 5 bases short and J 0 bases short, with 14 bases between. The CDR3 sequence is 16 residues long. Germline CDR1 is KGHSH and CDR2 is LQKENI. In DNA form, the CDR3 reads TGTGCCAGCTCAAAGGAAGGACCGAGCTCTGGAAACACCATATATTTT. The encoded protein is CASSKEGPSSGNTIYF.

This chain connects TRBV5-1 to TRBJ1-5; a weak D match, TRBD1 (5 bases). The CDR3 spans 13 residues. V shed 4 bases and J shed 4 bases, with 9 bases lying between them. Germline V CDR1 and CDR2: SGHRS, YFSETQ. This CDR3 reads CASSQGGNQPQHF. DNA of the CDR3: TGCGCCAGCAGCCAGGGTGGAAATCAGCCCCAGCATTTT. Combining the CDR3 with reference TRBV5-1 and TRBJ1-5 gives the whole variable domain KAGVTQTPRYLIKTRGQQVTLSCSPISGHRSVSWYQQTPGQGLQFLFEYFSETQRNKGNFPGRFSGRQFSNSRSEMNVSTLELGDSALYLCASSQGGNQPQHFGDGTRLSIL.

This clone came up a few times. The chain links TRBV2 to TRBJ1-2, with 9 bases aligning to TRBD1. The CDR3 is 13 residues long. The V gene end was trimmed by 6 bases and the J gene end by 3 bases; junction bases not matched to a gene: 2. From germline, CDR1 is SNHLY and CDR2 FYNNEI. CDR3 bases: TGTGCCAGCAGAGGACAGGGGCACTATGGCTACACCTTC. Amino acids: CASRGQGHYGYTF.

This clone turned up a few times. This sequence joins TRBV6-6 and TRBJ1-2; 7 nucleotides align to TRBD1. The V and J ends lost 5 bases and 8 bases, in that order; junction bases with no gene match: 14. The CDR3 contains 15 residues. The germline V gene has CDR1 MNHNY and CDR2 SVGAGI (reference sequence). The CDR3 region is CASSHRGGGTRGYTF. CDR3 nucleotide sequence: TGTGCCAGCAGTCACAGGGGAGGCGGTACTAGGGGCTACACCTTC.

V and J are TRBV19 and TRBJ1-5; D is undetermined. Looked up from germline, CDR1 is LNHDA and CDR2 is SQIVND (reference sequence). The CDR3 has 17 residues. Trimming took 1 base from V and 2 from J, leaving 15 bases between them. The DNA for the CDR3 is TGTGCCAGTAGTATAGCGGGCAACCCAAGGGGCAATCAGCCCCAGCATTTT. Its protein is CASSIAGNPRGNQPQHF.

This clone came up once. The CDR3 coding sequence is TGTGCCAGCACCTTACGGGGGAACTCCTACGAGCAGTACTTC. It codes for CASTLRGNSYEQYF. This sequence joins TRBV6-5 and TRBJ2-7; possibly TRBD2 for D (6 bases). The V gene's germline CDR1 is MNHEY and CDR2 SVGAGI. The ends were cut back, 7 bases at V and 0 bases at J, with 13 bases in the middle. This CDR3 is 14 amino acids long.

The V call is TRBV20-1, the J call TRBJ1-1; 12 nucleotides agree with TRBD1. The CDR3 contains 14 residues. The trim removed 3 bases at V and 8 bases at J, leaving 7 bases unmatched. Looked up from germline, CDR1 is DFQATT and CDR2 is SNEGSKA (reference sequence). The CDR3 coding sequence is TGCAGTGCTAGTCAGGGGACAGGGGGCTCAGAAGCTTTCTTT. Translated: CSASQGTGGSEAFF.

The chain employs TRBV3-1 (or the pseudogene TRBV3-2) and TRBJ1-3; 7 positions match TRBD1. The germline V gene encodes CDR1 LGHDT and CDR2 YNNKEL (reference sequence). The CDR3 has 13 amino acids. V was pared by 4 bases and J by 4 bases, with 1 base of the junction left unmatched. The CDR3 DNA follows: TGTGCCAGCAGCCGACAGGGCGGAAACACCATATATTTT. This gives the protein CASSRQGGNTIYF.

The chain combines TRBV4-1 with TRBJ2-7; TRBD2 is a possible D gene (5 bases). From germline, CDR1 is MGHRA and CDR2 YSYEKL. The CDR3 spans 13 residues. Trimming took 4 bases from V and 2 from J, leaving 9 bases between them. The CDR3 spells CASSPSSPYEQYF. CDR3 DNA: TGCGCCAGCAGCCCGTCTAGCCCCTACGAGCAGTACTTC.

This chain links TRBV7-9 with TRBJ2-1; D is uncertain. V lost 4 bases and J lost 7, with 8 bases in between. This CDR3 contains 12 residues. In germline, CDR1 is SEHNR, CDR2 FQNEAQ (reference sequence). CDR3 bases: TGTGCCAGCAGCTCCCAACGTAATGAGCAGTTCTTC. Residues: CASSSQRNEQFF. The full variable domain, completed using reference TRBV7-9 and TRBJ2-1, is DTGVSQNPRHKITKRGQNVTFRCDPISEHNRLYWYRQTLGQGPEFLTYFQNEAQLEKSRLLSDRFSAERPKGSFSTLEIQRTEQGDSAMYLCASSSQRNEQFFGPGTRLTVL.

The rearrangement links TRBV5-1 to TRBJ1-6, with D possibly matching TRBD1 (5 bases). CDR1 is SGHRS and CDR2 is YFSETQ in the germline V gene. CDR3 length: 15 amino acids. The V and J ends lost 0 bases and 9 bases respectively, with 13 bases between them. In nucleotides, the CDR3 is TGCGCCAGCAGCTTGGATCAGGGAATGCGTTCACCCCTCCACTTT. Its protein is CASSLDQGMRSPLHF.

The CDR3 here is CASSIQGHTEAFF. CDR3 nucleotides: TGTGCCAGTAGTATACAGGGCCATACTGAAGCTTTCTTT. This chain links TRBV19 with TRBJ1-1, with a weak D call TRBD1 (5 bases). Trimming cost V 2 bases and J 5 bases, with 9 bases left between them. This CDR3 has 13 amino acids. Germline V lookup: CDR1 LNHDA, CDR2 SQIVND (reference sequence). The entire variable domain, with the rest obtained from reference TRBV19 and TRBJ1-1, is as follows: DGGITQSPKYLFRKEGQNVTLSCEQNLNHDAMYWYRQDPGQGLRLIYYSQIVNDFQKGDIAEGYSVSREKKESFPLTVTSAQKNPTAFYLCASSIQGHTEAFFGQGTRLTVV.

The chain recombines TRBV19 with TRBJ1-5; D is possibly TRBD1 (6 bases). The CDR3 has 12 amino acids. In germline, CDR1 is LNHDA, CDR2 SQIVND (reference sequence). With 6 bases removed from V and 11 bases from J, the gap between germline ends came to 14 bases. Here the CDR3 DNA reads TGTGCCAGTAGCCCCGGGGGCGCGGCCCAGCATTTT. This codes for CASSPGGAAQHF.